What follows are 21 T cell receptor beta chains derived from one specimen sequenced in a study of OX40 agonist ivuxolimab in advanced cancers. This table comes from immunoSEQ multiplex PCR, and its TCRdb copy is limited to in-frame clones, with some not included. The sample consists of under 70,000 clones, about 94% of them appearing once. Sequences were derived from CD4+ or CD8+ T cells sorted from blood, sampled in a trial of the OX40 agonist ivuxolimab. The receptors shown here come from an adult with an advanced solid tumor such as melanoma, head and neck, liver or kidney cancer.

This chain joins TRBV7-2 and TRBJ2-1; 9 nucleotides align to TRBD2. The germline V gene encodes CDR1 SGHTA and CDR2 FQGNSA. V lost 2 bases and J lost 4; bases outside the gene matches: 15. The CDR3 has 19 residues. CDR3 nucleotides: TGTGCCAGCAGCTTATTGCTGGCGGCAGCTAGCGGGGCGTACAATGAGCAGTTCTTC. Encoded protein: CASSLLLAAASGAYNEQFF.

This chain connects TRBV6-5 to TRBJ1-1; tentatively, D is TRBD1 (5 bases). V shed 4 bases and J shed 5 bases, with 11 bases lying between them. The CDR3 length is 13 residues. Germline V gene sequence: CDR1 MNHEY, CDR2 SVGAGI. CDR3: CASSSGRTTEAFF. The DNA of the CDR3 is TGTGCCAGCAGTTCGGGACGGACGACTGAAGCTTTCTTT.

The genes are TRBV7-8 and TRBJ2-5; 14 nucleotides align to TRBD2. Trimming removed 5 bases from V and 4 bases from J; junction bases left unmatched: 6. The CDR3 has 16 amino acids. CDR1 is SGHVS, CDR2 FQNEAQ, per germline. This CDR3 reads CASSHGLAGGPETQYF. In nucleotides, the CDR3 is TGTGCCAGCAGCCATGGACTAGCGGGGGGACCAGAGACCCAGTACTTC. Filled out from reference TRBV7-8 and TRBJ2-5, the complete variable domain reads GAGVSQSPRYKVAKRGQDVALRCDPISGHVSLFWYQQALGQGPEFLTYFQNEAQLDKSGLPSDRFFAERPEGSVSTLKIQRTQQEDSAVYLCASSHGLAGGPETQYFGPGTRLLVL.

The chain joins TRBV6-5 to TRBJ2-7, with D tentatively TRBD1 or TRBD2 (6 bases each). CDR1 is MNHEY and CDR2 is SVGAGI in the germline V gene. V gave up 2 bases and J gave up 4 bases, with 12 bases separating them. The CDR3 is made up of 14 amino acids. CDR3 residues: CASSYGGRPYEQYF. The DNA for the CDR3 is TGTGCCAGCAGTTACGGGGGGCGTCCGTACGAGCAGTACTTC.

Only one count was recorded for this clone. This rearrangement joins TRBV19 to TRBJ2-3; 7 bases are shared with TRBD2. The CDR3 consists of 17 residues. Unmatched junction bases numbered 10, after V lost 0 bases and J lost 4 bases. Germline V gene lookup returns CDR1 LNHDA and CDR2 SQIVND (reference sequence). CDR3: CASSIDGIGLVSDTQYF. The CDR3 DNA reads as TGTGCCAGTAGTATAGACGGGATCGGACTAGTCTCAGATACGCAGTATTTT. Filled out from reference TRBV19 and TRBJ2-3, the complete variable domain reads DGGITQSPKYLFRKEGQNVTLSCEQNLNHDAMYWYRQDPGQGLRLIYYSQIVNDFQKGDIAEGYSVSREKKESFPLTVTSAQKNPTAFYLCASSIDGIGLVSDTQYFGPGTRLTVL.

As regards this clone: A read error may produce the germline difference seen at one junction end. The gene calls are TRBV30 and TRBJ2-7; D perhaps matches TRBD2 (5 bases). The CDR3 spans 11 residues. Germline assignment: CDR1 GTSNPN and CDR2 SVGIG (reference sequence). CDR3 loop: CAWSVEPRTQF. DNA of the CDR3: TGTGCCTGGAGTGTAGAACCCCGGACTCAATTC.

This clone came up a few times. The V call is TRBV4-1, the J call TRBJ1-1; no clear D. CDR1 MGHRA and CDR2 YSYEKL come from the germline V gene. The length of the CDR3 is 14 residues. Deletions cut 4 bases from V and 2 bases from J, with 11 bases between. CDR3 DNA sequence: TGCGCCAGCAGCCCCCCCCACCAAAACACTGAAGCTTTCTTT. Residues: CASSPPHQNTEAFF.

This chain links TRBV12-2 with TRBJ2-7; the table gives TRBD2 as D, unverified against the DNA. TRBV12-2 constitutes a pseudogene. The CDR3 is made up of 17 amino acids. This CDR3 is CASRCRSEKRTCYEQYF. The CDR3 DNA sequence: TGTGCAAGTCGCTGTCGATCGGAGAAGCGCACGTGCTACGAGCAGTACTTC.

The rearrangement joins TRBV5-1 to TRBJ2-7; the D is unclear. Germline V gene lookup returns CDR1 SGHRS and CDR2 YFSETQ. This CDR3 is 14 amino acids long. Trimming removed 2 bases from V and 5 bases from J, with 14 bases in between. The CDR3 DNA is TGCGCCAGCAGCTTTACAGATATGGTGAACGAGCAGTACTTC. Encoded protein: CASSFTDMVNEQYF.

CDR3 bases: TGCAGCGTTGTGACTCAGGGGGCTCGGTATGGCTACACCTTC. Protein product: CSVVTQGARYGYTF. The chain is built from TRBV29-1 and TRBJ1-2; 8 positions agree with TRBD1. With V trimmed by 4 bases and J by 5 bases, 9 bases remained unmatched. CDR1 is SQVTM, CDR2 ANQGSEA, per germline. The CDR3 contains 14 residues.

This clone has just a few counts. V gene TRBV5-1 combines with J gene TRBJ1-2; unclear D gene. There are 14 residues in the CDR3. Trimming removed 4 bases from V and 3 bases from J, with 13 bases in between. The V gene's germline CDR1 is SGHRS and CDR2 YFSETQ. The CDR3 loop is CASSPEADYYGYTF. Written as DNA, the CDR3 is TGCGCCAGCAGCCCCGAGGCGGATTACTATGGCTACACCTTC.

This clone was detected once. The gene calls are TRBV27 and TRBJ2-5, with D tentatively TRBD2 (5 bases). The DNA end is a closer match to TRBJ2-7, so the J assignment may be wrong. CDR3 length: 14 residues. Germline V gives CDR1 MNHEY, CDR2 SMNVEV (reference sequence). The CDR3, as DNA: TGTGCCAGCAGTTTTGCTCGCGGGTCCTACGAGCAGTACTTC. Its protein is CASSFARGSYEQYF.

V and J are TRBV7-9 and TRBJ1-5; D unresolved. The CDR3 contains 13 residues. The V gene's germline CDR1 is SEHNR and CDR2 FQNEAQ (reference sequence). The V gene lost 5 bases and the J gene lost 3 bases, with 8 bases spanning the gap. This CDR3 reads CASSLGPNQPQHF. CDR3 nucleotides: TGTGCCAGCAGCCTCGGACCCAATCAGCCCCAGCATTTT.

This clone was seen more than once but under ten times. The V call is TRBV30, the J call TRBJ2-1; D unresolved. Trimming took 0 bases from V and 5 from J, leaving 8 bases between them. This CDR3 region has 13 residues. CDR1 is GTSNPN and CDR2 is SVGIG in the germline V gene (reference sequence). The CDR3 bases are TGTGCCTGGAGTGTACTCAGAGACAATGAGCAGTTCTTC. Protein sequence: CAWSVLRDNEQFF.

The chain carries TRBV6-5 and TRBJ2-7; TRBD1 matches at 7 bases. The CDR3 totals 14 residues. The junction had 4 bases not matched to a gene; V was cut back by 4 bases and J by 1 base. CDR1 and CDR2 from the germline V gene are MNHEY and SVGAGI. CDR3 in amino acids: CASSSRDRSYEQYF. In DNA form, the CDR3 reads TGTGCCAGCAGTTCCCGGGACAGATCCTACGAGCAGTACTTC.

V gene TRBV19 combines with J gene TRBJ2-7; D not resolved. Germline V lookup: CDR1 LNHDA, CDR2 SQIVND (reference sequence). The CDR3 loop spans 14 amino acids. Trimming stripped 5 bases from V and 0 bases from J, with 11 bases between. DNA for the CDR3: TGTGCCAGTAGTGAAGGCTTTAGCTCCTACGAGCAGTACTTC. Protein product: CASSEGFSSYEQYF.

This chain connects TRBV7-6 to TRBJ1-6, with D uncertain. The germline V gene has CDR1 SGHVS and CDR2 FNYEAQ. The CDR3 sequence is 18 residues long. Trimming removed 4 bases from V and 6 bases from J, with 22 bases in between. CDR3 amino acids: CASSSPRGRTPGNSPLHF. In DNA, the CDR3 is TGTGCCAGCAGCTCGCCGCGCGGAAGGACGCCTGGTAATTCACCCCTCCACTTT.

The gene calls are TRBV7-6 and TRBJ2-5, with D perhaps being TRBD1 or TRBD2 (5 bases each). V was shortened by 7 bases and J by 4 bases, with 13 bases between the two germline ends. The germline gives CDR1 SGHVS, CDR2 FNYEAQ. CDR3 length equals 13 residues. CDR3 in DNA: TGTGCCAGCACCCTGGGACCCCCAGAGACCCAGTACTTC. Translation: CASTLGPPETQYF.

The chain has TRBV9 and TRBJ2-2, with D tentatively TRBD2 (7 bases). V was trimmed by 6 bases and J by 5 bases, leaving 17 bases between them. Germline assignment: CDR1 SGDLS and CDR2 YYNGEE. The CDR3 is 15 amino acids. The DNA of the CDR3 is TGTGCCAGCACCCCAGAGGGGGGGGCGACCGGGGAGCTGTTTTTT. It encodes CASTPEGGATGELFF.

The rearrangement joins TRBV5-4 to TRBJ1-4; TRBD1 aligns across 10 bases. There are 15 residues in the CDR3. With 4 bases clipped from V and 7 bases from J, the junction kept 7 bases outside the gene matches. Per the germline V gene, CDR1 is SGHNT and CDR2 is YYREEE (reference sequence). CDR3 loop: CASSPGTGVGEKLFF. DNA of the CDR3: TGTGCCAGCAGCCCCGGGACAGGGGTGGGTGAAAAACTGTTTTTT.

The chain has TRBV6-1 and TRBJ2-5, with 7 nucleotides matching TRBD1. Germline V lookup: CDR1 MNHNS, CDR2 SASEGT. With 2 bases clipped from V and 1 base from J, the junction kept 10 bases outside the gene matches. The length of the CDR3 is 17 residues. The CDR3 reads CASSEWITGDLQETQYF. The CDR3 DNA reads TGTGCCAGCAGTGAATGGATAACAGGGGATCTCCAAGAGACCCAGTACTTC.